These 18 T cell receptor beta chains came from one sample sequenced in a study of blood T cell repertoires in COVID-19. The table came from immunoSEQ multiplex PCR; TCRdb's copy has only in-frame clones and leaves some out. The sample consists of around 120,000 clones, roughly nine tenths of them appearing once. Specimen: peripheral blood. These receptors were obtained from a human donor with active COVID-19. The donor label of this sample is uncertain.

This CDR3 reads CASSSMTGGWYGYTF. CDR3 bases: TGTGCCAGCAGTTCCATGACAGGGGGCTGGTATGGCTACACCTTC. The chain recombines TRBV6-6 with TRBJ1-2; 10 positions match TRBD1. Per germline, CDR1 MNHNY and CDR2 SVGAGI (reference sequence). V shed 4 bases and J 5 bases; nucleotides not matched to a gene: 7. The CDR3 is 15 amino acids.

The chain couples TRBV5-4 to TRBJ2-7; 10 bases line up with TRBD2. The CDR3 is 15 amino acids. Germline V gives CDR1 SGHNT, CDR2 YYREEE (reference sequence). Losses at the gene ends were 4 bases for V and 2 bases for J; bases not matched to a gene: 6. CDR3 sequence reads: CASSPGTSDAYEQYF. The CDR3, as DNA: TGTGCCAGCAGCCCAGGGACTAGCGACGCCTACGAGCAGTACTTC. The entire variable domain, with the rest obtained from reference TRBV5-4 and TRBJ2-7, is as follows: ETGVTQSPTHLIKTRGQQVTLRCSSQSGHNTVSWYQQALGQGPQFIFQYYREEENGRGNFPPRFSGLQFPNYSSELNVNALELDDSALYLCASSPGTSDAYEQYFGPGTRLTVT.

The chain recombines TRBV27 with TRBJ2-3; D possibly corresponds to TRBD2 (5 bases). Germline loops: CDR1 MNHEY, CDR2 SMNVEV (reference sequence). V lost 0 bases and J lost 2, with 15 bases in between. This CDR3 is built from 17 residues. The CDR3 DNA reads TGTGCCAGCAGTTTATCGTGGGCTAGCCCTACCACAGATACGCAGTATTTT. Translated: CASSLSWASPTTDTQYF.

The J gene is TRBJ1-4, the V gene TRBV27, with D maybe TRBD1 (6 bases). Trimming shortened V by 6 bases and J by 7 bases, and 15 bases separated the two germline ends. CDR1 and CDR2 (germline): MNHEY, SMNVEV (reference sequence). The CDR3 loop spans 14 amino acids. For the CDR3, the DNA is TGTGCCAGCAGCGAAGACAGGTTGAGTGAAAAACTGTTTTTT. As protein: CASSEDRLSEKLFF.

V and J are TRBV19 and TRBJ1-2, with TRBD1 matching 8 bases. The CDR3 sequence is 14 residues long. The germline gives CDR1 LNHDA, CDR2 SQIVND (reference sequence). The J segment lost 4 bases and the V segment lost 7 bases, leaving 8 bases of the junction unmatched. CDR3 nucleotide sequence: TGTGCCAGTAACGACAGGGACAGGATCTATGGCTACACCTTC. Translation gives CASNDRDRIYGYTF.

This rearrangement joins TRBV28 to TRBJ1-2; the D gene is possibly TRBD1 (6 bases). V lost 4 bases to trimming and J lost 4 bases, with 16 bases between them. This CDR3 region has 15 residues. Germline values: CDR1 MDHEN, CDR2 SYDVKM. The DNA for the CDR3 is TGTGCCAGCAGTTCCCCGACAGGAAAAGTCTATGGCTACACCTTC. It codes for CASSSPTGKVYGYTF.

The gene calls are TRBV27 and TRBJ2-1; unclear D gene. CDR3 length equals 14 residues. Germline V gene lookup returns CDR1 MNHEY and CDR2 SMNVEV (reference sequence). The ends were cut back, 6 bases at V and 9 bases at J, with 18 bases in the middle. In DNA form, the CDR3 reads TGTGCCAGCAGCCTTCCTGGGCTACCTACTGAGCAGTTCTTC. Amino acid sequence: CASSLPGLPTEQFF.

The chain uses TRBV7-9 and TRBJ1-1, with D uncertain. From germline, CDR1 is SEHNR and CDR2 FQNEAQ (reference sequence). CDR3 size: 11 residues. V was pared by 7 bases and J by 5 bases, with 8 bases between. CDR3 coding DNA: TGTGCCAGCATACGGGGAACTGAAGCTTTCTTT. Amino acid sequence: CASIRGTEAFF.

The chain combines TRBV7-9 with TRBJ2-2, with a tentative D call TRBD2 (7 bases). This CDR3 contains 17 residues. V was pared by 5 bases and J by 5 bases, with 21 bases between. The germline CDR1 and CDR2 sequences are SEHNR and FQNEAQ (reference sequence). This CDR3 reads CASSSRTGGSVTGELFF. CDR3 nucleotides: TGTGCCAGCAGCAGTCGTACGGGGGGCTCTGTGACCGGGGAGCTGTTTTTT.

The chain combines TRBV5-4 with TRBJ1-2; D not resolved. This CDR3 comprises 15 residues. The V end lost 0 bases, the J end lost 4 bases, and 13 bases lay between the germline ends. Germline V gene data show CDR1 as SGHNT and CDR2 as YYREEE (reference sequence). CDR3 nucleotides: TGTGCCAGCAGCTTGGGGGCGGGGTCCGCCTATGGCTACACCTTC. Its translation: CASSLGAGSAYGYTF.

The chain carries TRBV28 and TRBJ2-1, with 7 bases identical to TRBD2. The CDR3 runs to 19 residues. V was clipped by 4 bases and J by 3 bases; unmatched bases: 18. From germline, CDR1 is MDHEN and CDR2 SYDVKM. The DNA of the CDR3 is TGTGCCAGCAGTTCAGAAAATAACATTTTAGCGGGCCTCTACAATGAGCAGTTCTTC. Translated: CASSSENNILAGLYNEQFF.

The V gene is TRBV28, the J gene TRBJ1-1, with 7 bases identical to TRBD1. The CDR3 sequence is 15 residues long. The trim removed 4 bases at V and 11 bases at J, leaving 16 bases unmatched. CDR1 MDHEN and CDR2 SYDVKM come from the germline V gene. CDR3 sequence: CASSSLPPEGASAFF. CDR3 sequence (DNA): TGTGCCAGCAGTTCACTCCCTCCGGAGGGGGCGAGCGCTTTCTTT.

The genes are TRBV1 and TRBJ2-2; the table calls TRBD2, which could not be checked here. TRBV1 is a pseudogene. This CDR3 spans 17 amino acids. The CDR3 DNA reads TGCACCAGCAGCCAAGATCTTGGGGGGCTAGCGGCCGGGGAGCTGTTTTTT. Protein sequence: CTSSQDLGGLAAGELFF.

The chain uses TRBV5-4 and TRBJ1-2; D remains ambiguous. Germline V lookup: CDR1 SGHNT, CDR2 YYREEE (reference sequence). This CDR3 has 11 residues. V lost 2 bases and J 6 bases, leaving 5 bases between the germline ends. The CDR3 DNA sequence: TGTGCCAGCAGCTTCGCGGATGGCTACACCTTC. Protein product: CASSFADGYTF. Filled out from reference TRBV5-4 and TRBJ1-2, the complete variable domain reads ETGVTQSPTHLIKTRGQQVTLRCSSQSGHNTVSWYQQALGQGPQFIFQYYREEENGRGNFPPRFSGLQFPNYSSELNVNALELDDSALYLCASSFADGYTFGSGTRLTVV.

The chain uses TRBV6-5 and TRBJ2-7; perhaps TRBD2 as D (6 bases). V was shortened by 5 bases and J by 3 bases, with 11 bases between the two germline ends. The CDR3 extends over 13 amino acids. Germline V CDR1 and CDR2: MNHEY, SVGAGI. The CDR3 here is CASSRSGLYEQYF. The DNA of the CDR3 is TGTGCCAGCAGTCGTAGCGGCCTCTACGAGCAGTACTTC.

The chain has TRBV11-3 and TRBJ1-4; 9 bases are shared with TRBD1. Losses at the gene ends were 4 bases for V and 8 bases for J; bases not matched to a gene: 8. The germline V gene encodes CDR1 SGHNT and CDR2 YENEEA. The CDR3 has 15 residues. The CDR3 sequence: CASSSGDRVDEKLFF. For the CDR3, the DNA is TGTGCCAGCAGCTCCGGGGACAGGGTTGACGAAAAACTGTTTTTT.

The gene calls are TRBV11-2 and TRBJ2-4; 7 bases match TRBD1. The CDR3 runs 13 residues. Germline V gene sequence: CDR1 SGHAT, CDR2 FQNNGV. Unmatched junction bases numbered 4, after V lost 6 bases and J lost 5 bases. The CDR3 loop is CASRGQAENIQYF. The CDR3 nucleotides read TGTGCCAGCAGAGGACAGGCCGAAAACATTCAGTACTTC.

V and J are TRBV19 and TRBJ2-1; 11 bases are a match to TRBD2. CDR1 is LNHDA and CDR2 is SQIVND in the germline V gene (reference sequence). The CDR3 is 15 amino acids. V gave up 5 bases and J gave up 5 bases; unmatched junction bases: 5. The CDR3: CASSSGTSGNNEQFF. The CDR3 DNA reads TGTGCCAGTAGTTCCGGGACTAGCGGCAACAATGAGCAGTTCTTC.